This T cell receptor (beta chain) was recorded in a study of blood T cell repertoires in COVID-19. In the study overall: Acute and convalescent COVID-19 samples came from the United States, Italy and Spain.

As concerns this clone: At the DNA level, this CDR3 is encoded by other sequences in the same sample as well.

This table comes from immunoSEQ multiplex PCR, and its TCRdb copy is limited to in-frame clones, with some not included. Found here are approximately 190,000 clones, around 90% of them singletons; the top ten hold about 22%. CDR3 length: 14 amino acids. Germline V CDR1 and CDR2: SGHRS, YFSETQ. J gave up 7 bases and V 4 bases, and 6 bases lay outside the gene matches. Sequenced input: peripheral blood. This receptor was obtained from a man aged 60-69 years with active or convalescent COVID-19. V gene TRBV5-1 combines with J gene TRBJ1-2; 11 nucleotides align to TRBD1. The CDR3 protein is CASSPGQGAGGYTF. The CDR3 DNA is TGCGCCAGCAGCCCCGGACAGGGGGCGGGTGGCTACACCTTC.